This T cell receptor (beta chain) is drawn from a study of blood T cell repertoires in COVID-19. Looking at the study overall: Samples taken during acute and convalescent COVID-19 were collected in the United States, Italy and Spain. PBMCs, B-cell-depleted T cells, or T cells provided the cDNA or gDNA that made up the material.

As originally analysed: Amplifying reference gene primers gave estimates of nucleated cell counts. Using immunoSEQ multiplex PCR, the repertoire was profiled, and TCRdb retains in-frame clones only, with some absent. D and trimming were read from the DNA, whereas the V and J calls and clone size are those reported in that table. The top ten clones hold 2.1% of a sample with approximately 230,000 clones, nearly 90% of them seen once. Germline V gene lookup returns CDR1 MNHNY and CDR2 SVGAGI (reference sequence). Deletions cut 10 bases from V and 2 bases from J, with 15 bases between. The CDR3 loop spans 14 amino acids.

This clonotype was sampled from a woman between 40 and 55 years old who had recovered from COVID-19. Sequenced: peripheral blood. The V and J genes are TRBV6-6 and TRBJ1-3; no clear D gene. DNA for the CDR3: TGTGCCACCAAGGAGGATCATCCTGGAAACACCATATATTTT. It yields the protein CATKEDHPGNTIYF.